This T cell receptor beta chain was captured by sequencing in a study of blood T cell repertoires in COVID-19. Germline V gene lookup returns CDR1 SGHRS and CDR2 YFSETQ. This CDR3 has 15 amino acids. J lost 6 bases, V lost 2 bases, and 6 bases had no gene match. Only in-frame clones appear in the TCRdb table, and some are missing; sequencing was by immunoSEQ multiplex PCR. Of 300,000 to 400,000 clones listed, about 90% were seen once; the top ten hold approximately 8%. The sequenced sample was peripheral blood. The origin of this receptor is a woman in her forties or fifties who had recovered from COVID-19. The rearrangement links TRBV5-1 to TRBJ2-1, with 9 positions matching TRBD2. The CDR3 DNA is TGCGCCAGCAGCTTCTCCGGGACTAGCCCCAATGAGCAGTTCTTC. Its protein product is CASSFSGTSPNEQFF.